The 2 T cell receptor beta chains presented below share a single source sample, sequenced in a study of monozygotic twins with inflammatory bowel disease. From the 5' RACE reads, TCRdb lists one entry per CDR3 protein and no DNA. The sample data list under 200,000 distinct CDR3 sequences. Sequencing was done on a sample of blood. Receptor source: a human donor with ulcerative colitis or Crohn's disease, or a healthy co-twin of an affected twin (not recorded which).

The CDR3 region is CASIHQGANYGYTF. The gene calls are TRBV28 and TRBJ1-2; TCRdb selects TRBD1, and the lack of DNA leaves this call unchecked. CDR1 MDHEN and CDR2 SYDVKM come from the germline V gene. The CDR3 is 14 amino acids.

The J gene is TRBJ2-1, the V gene TRBV5-1; TCRdb returns TRBD2, unconfirmable since there is no DNA. Per germline, CDR1 SGHRS and CDR2 YFSETQ. The length of the CDR3 is 14 residues. CDR3 protein: CASSLTSGIDEQFF.